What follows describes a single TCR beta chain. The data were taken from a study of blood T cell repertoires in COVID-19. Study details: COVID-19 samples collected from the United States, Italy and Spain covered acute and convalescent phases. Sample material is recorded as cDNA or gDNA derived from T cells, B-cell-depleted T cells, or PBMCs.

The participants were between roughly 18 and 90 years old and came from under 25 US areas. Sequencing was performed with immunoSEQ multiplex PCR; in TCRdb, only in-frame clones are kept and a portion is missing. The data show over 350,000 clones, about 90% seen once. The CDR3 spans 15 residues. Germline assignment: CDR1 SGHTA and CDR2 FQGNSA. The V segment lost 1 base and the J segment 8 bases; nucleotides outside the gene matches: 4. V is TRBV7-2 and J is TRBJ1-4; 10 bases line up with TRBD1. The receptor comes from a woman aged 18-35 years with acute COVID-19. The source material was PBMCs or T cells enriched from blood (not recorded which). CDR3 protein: CASSLVGTGAEKLFF. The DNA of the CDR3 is TGTGCCAGCAGCTTAGTCGGGACAGGGGCGGAAAAACTGTTTTTT.